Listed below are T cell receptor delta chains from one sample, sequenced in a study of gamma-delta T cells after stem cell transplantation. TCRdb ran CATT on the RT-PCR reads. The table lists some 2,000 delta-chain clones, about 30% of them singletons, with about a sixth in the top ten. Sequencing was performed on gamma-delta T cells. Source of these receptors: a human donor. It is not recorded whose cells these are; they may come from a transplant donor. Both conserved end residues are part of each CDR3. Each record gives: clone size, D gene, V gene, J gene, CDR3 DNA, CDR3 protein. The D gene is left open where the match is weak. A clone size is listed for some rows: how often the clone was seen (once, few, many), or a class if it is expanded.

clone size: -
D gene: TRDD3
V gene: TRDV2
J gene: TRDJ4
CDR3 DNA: TGTGCCTGTGACACAACCGGACAGTGGGGATATCACGAGCAACCCCTGATCTTT
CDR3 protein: CACDTTGQWGYHEQPLIF

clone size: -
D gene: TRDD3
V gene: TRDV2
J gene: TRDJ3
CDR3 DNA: TGTGCCTGTGACAGGGTACTGGGGGACCTTTTGAGCTCCTGTGACACCCGACAGATGTTTTTC
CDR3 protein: CACDRVLGDLLSSCDTRQMFF

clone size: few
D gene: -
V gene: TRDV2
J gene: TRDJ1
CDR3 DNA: TGTGCCTGTGACCCGCTCACCCACCGTCACCTCGGCCCCGATAAACTCATCTTT
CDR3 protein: CACDPLTHRHLGPDKLIF

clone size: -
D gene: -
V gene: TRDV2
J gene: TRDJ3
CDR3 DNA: TGTGCCTGTGACCCTGTCGGGGGCAGCTCCTGTGACACCCGACAGATGTTTTTC
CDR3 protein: CACDPVGGSSCDTRQMFF

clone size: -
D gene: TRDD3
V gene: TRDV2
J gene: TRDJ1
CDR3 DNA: TGTGCCTGTGACATGATGATGGGGGATACGAAGACCGATAAACTCATCTTT
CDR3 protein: CACDMMMGDTKTDKLIF

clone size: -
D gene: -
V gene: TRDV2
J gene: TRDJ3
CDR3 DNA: TGTGCCTGTGACACCGCTTCTGGGAAGTCCTGGGACACCCGACAGATGTTTTTC
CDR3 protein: CACDTASGKSWDTRQMFF

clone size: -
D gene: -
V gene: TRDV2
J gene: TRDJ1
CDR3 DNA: TGTGCCTGTGCCACGCTGGGACCAACTCTTTACACCGATAAACTCATCTTT
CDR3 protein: CACATLGPTLYTDKLIF

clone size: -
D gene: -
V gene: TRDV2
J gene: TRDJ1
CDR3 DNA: TGTGCCTGTGACACTGTAACCCGGTACCCTGGGAACACCGATAAACTCATCTTT
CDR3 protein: CACDTVTRYPGNTDKLIF

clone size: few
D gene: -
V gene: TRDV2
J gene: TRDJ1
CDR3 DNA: TGTGCCTGTGACACCCTACTTAATACTGGGAGCTCGAAGAACAAAACCGATAAACTCATCTTT
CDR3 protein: CACDTLLNTGSSKNKTDKLIF

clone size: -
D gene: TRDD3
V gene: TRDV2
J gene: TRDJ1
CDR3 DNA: TGTGCCTGTGACACCGTTGGGGGATCGCACACCGATAAACTCATCTTT
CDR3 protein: CACDTVGGSHTDKLIF

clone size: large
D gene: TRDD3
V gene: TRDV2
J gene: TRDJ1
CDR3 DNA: TGTGCCTGTGACACGCTGGGGGCCCCGTACACCGATAAACTCATCTTT
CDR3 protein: CACDTLGAPYTDKLIF

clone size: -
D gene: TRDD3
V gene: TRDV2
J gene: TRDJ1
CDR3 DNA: TGTGCCTGTGACTCCGTGGGCCTCGTGGGGGATACAGGTACCGATAAACTCATCTTT
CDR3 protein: CACDSVGLVGDTGTDKLIF

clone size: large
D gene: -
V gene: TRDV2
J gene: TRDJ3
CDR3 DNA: TGTGCCTGTGACGGTACTGGCCCGGGCTCCTGGGACACCCGACAGATGTTTTTC
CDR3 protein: CACDGTGPGSWDTRQMFF

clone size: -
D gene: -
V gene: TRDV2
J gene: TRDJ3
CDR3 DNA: TGTGCCTGTGACACCTTTACTGGCTCCAGCTCCTGGGACACCCGACAGATGTTTTTC
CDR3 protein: CACDTFTGSSSWDTRQMFF

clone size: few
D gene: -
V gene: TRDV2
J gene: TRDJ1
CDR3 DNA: TGTGCCTGTGACACCTTATTTACGATTGGGGAGGTCCAATATGGCACCGATAAACTCATCTTT
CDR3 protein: CACDTLFTIGEVQYGTDKLIF

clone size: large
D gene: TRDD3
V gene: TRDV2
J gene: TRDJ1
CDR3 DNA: TGTGCCTGTGACGCCTTACTGGGGGATACACCCGATAAACTCATCTTT
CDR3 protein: CACDALLGDTPDKLIF

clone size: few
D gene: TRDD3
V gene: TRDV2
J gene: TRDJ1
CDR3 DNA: TGTGCCTGTGATGCGTGGGGGACCCCGGGGGCCACCGATAAACTCATCTTT
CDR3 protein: CACDAWGTPGATDKLIF

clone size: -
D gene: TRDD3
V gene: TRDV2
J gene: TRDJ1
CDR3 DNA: TGTGCCTGTGACACCCTCCTTGTACTGGGGGATAAGTTGGGGGAAGACACCGATAAACTCATCTTT
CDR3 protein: CACDTLLVLGDKLGEDTDKLIF

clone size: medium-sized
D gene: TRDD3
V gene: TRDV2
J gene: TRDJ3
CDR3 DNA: TGTGCCTGTGACACGGCTGGGGGTTACTCCTGGGACACCCGACAGATGTTTTTC
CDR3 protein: CACDTAGGYSWDTRQMFF

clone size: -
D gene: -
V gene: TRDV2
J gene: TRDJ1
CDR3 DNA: TGTGCCTGTGATCCACTTACCACGGTGGGGGGTTTCGATAAACTCATCTTT
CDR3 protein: CACDPLTTVGGFDKLIF

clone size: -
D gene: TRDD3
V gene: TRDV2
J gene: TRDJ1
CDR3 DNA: TGTGCCTGTGACCCCCTACTGGGGGATACATCTCTATCTGATAAACTCATCTTT
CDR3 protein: CACDPLLGDTSLSDKLIF

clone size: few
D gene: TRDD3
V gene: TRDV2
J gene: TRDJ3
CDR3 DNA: TGTGCCTGTGACACCGTCGAGGGCCCTACTGGGGGCCGCAGCTCCTGGGACACCCGACAGATGTTTTTC
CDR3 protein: CACDTVEGPTGGRSSWDTRQMFF

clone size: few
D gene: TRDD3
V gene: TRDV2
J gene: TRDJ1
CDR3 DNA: TGTGCCTGTGACACCGTTCTGAGGGGGATACGCGAGAGAGATAAACTCATCTTT
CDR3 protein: CACDTVLRGIRERDKLIF

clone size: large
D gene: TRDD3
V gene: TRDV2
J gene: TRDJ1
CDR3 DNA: TGTGCCTGTGACAGACTCTCACGAGCTGGGGGCCCTTACACCGATAAACTCATCTTT
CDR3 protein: CACDRLSRAGGPYTDKLIF

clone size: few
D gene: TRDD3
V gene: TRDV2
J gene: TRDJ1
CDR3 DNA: TGTGCCTGTGACACCGTCTCGGTTGGGGGACCAATTCCCTACACCGATAAACTCATCTTT
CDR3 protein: CACDTVSVGGPIPYTDKLIF

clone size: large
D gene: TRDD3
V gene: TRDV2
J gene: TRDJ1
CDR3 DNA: TGTGCCTGTGACGTCCTAAAGGGGGATATTGTATCCGATAAACTCATCTTT
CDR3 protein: CACDVLKGDIVSDKLIF

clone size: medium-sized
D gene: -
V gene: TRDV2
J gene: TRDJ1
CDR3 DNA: TGTGCCTGTGACCCGGTAGGATTAACCCCCTCCTCTTCGACCGATAAACTCATCTTT
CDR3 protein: CACDPVGLTPSSSTDKLIF

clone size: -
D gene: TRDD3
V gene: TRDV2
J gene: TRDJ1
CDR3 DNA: TGTGCCTGTGATACCATACTGGGGGATACCCCCAACGCCGATAAACTCATCTTT
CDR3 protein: CACDTILGDTPNADKLIF

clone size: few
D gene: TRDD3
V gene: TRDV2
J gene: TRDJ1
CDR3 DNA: TGTGCCTGTGGCACGCTGGGGGATCGGTCCGATAAACTCATCTTT
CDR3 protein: CACGTLGDRSDKLIF

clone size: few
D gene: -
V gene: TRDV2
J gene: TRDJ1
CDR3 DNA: TGTGCCTGTGACACCGTTCCTTACACCGATAAACTCATCTTT
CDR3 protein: CACDTVPYTDKLIF

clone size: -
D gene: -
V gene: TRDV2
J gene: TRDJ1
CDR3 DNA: TGTGCCTGTGACACCTTACTGAACACCGATAAACTCATCTTT
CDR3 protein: CACDTLLNTDKLIF

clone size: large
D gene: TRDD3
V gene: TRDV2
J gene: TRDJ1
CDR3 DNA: TGTGCCTGTGACACTCTTTTACTGGGGGATACACTCACCGATAAACTCATCTTT
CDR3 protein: CACDTLLLGDTLTDKLIF

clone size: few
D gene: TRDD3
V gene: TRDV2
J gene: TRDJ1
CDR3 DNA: TGTGCCTGTGACACCGTAGGAGGGGATACGCGTGAGACCGATAAACTCATCTTT
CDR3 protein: CACDTVGGDTRETDKLIF

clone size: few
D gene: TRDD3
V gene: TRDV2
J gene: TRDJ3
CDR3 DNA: TGTGCCTGTGACACTGGGACGGTACTGGGGGATAGGTCCCTGGACACCCGACAGATGTTTTTC
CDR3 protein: CACDTGTVLGDRSLDTRQMFF

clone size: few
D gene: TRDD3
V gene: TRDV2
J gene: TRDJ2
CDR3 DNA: TGTGCCTGTGACACCGTGGAAGCCTGGGGGATACCTACTACAGCACACCTCTTCTTT
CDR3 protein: CACDTVEAWGIPTTAHLFF

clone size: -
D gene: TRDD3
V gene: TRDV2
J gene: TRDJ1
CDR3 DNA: TGTGCCTGTGACCGCATTCCTACGGGGGATACAGCCGATAAACTCATCTTT
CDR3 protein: CACDRIPTGDTADKLIF

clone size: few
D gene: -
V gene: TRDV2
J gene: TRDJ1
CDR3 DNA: TGTGCCTGTGACTGTCTAAGGGGGGCCACGGACACCGATAAACTCATCTTT
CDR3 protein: CACDCLRGATDTDKLIF

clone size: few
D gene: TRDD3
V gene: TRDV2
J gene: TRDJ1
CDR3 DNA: TGTGCCTGTACCCCACTTCCTACTGGGGGATACGCGGGCACCGATAAACTCATCTTT
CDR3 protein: CACTPLPTGGYAGTDKLIF

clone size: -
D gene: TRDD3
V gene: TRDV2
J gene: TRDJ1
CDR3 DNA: TGTGCCTGTGACGCTCTGGGGGCTTACACCGATAAACTCATCTTT
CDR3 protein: CACDALGAYTDKLIF

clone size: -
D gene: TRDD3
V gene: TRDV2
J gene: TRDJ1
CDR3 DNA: TGTGCCTGTGACACCGTGAGGACTGGGGGATACGCGAGCGACCCCGATAAACTCATCTTT
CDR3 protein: CACDTVRTGGYASDPDKLIF

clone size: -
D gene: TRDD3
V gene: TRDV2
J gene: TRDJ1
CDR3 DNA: TGTGCCTGTGACACCGTATCGGCTGGGGGAAAGTACACCGATAAACTCATCTTT
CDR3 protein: CACDTVSAGGKYTDKLIF

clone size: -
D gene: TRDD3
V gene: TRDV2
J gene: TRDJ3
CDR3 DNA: TGTGCCTGTGACACCGCGATGGGGGATAAGTCCTGGGACACCCGACAGATGTTTTTC
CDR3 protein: CACDTAMGDKSWDTRQMFF

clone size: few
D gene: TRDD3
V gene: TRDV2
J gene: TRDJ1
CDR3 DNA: TGTGCCTGTGACGCTGTCGGGGATACGCTAGCAGGCACCGATAAACTCATCTTT
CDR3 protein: CACDAVGDTLAGTDKLIF

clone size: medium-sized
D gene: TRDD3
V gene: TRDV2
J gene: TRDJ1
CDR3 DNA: TGTGCCTGTGACACCGTACTGGGGGAACACACCGATAAACTCATCTTT
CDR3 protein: CACDTVLGEHTDKLIF

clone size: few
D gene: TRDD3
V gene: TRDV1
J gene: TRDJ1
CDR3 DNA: TGTGCTCTTGGGAACCGCCGGTACTGGGGGATACCCGTCAGCTACACCGATAAACTCATCTTT
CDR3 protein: CALGNRRYWGIPVSYTDKLIF

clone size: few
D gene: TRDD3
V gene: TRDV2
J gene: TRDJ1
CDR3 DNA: TGTGCCTGTGAACGACTGGGGGCTATCCCTCCCGATAAACTCATCTTT
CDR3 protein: CACERLGAIPPDKLIF

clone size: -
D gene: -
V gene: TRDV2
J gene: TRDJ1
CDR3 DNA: TGTGCCTGTGACACCGTCTCGGTTGGGGAACCAATTCCCTACACCGATAAACTCATCTTT
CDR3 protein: CACDTVSVGEPIPYTDKLIF

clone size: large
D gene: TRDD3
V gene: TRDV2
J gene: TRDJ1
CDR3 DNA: TGTGCCTGTGACCCCCTCGTACTGGGGGATCGGAACACCGATAAACTCATCTTT
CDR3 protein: CACDPLVLGDRNTDKLIF

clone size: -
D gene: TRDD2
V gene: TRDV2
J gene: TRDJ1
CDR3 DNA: TGTGCCTGCGATGCAGCCTTCCTACGGGGGCACGAGGGGAATAAACTCATCTTT
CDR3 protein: CACDAAFLRGHEGNKLIF

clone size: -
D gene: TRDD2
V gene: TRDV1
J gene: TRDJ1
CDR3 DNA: TGTGCTCTTGGGGATTCTAACCCCCCTTCCTACGACCTACACATTAGCTCCGATAAACTCATCTTT
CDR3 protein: CALGDSNPPSYDLHISSDKLIF

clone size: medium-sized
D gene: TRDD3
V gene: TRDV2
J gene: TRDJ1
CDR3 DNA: TGTGCCTGTCTTCTACTGGGGGAATCGTACACCGATAAACTCATCTTT
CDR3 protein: CACLLLGESYTDKLIF

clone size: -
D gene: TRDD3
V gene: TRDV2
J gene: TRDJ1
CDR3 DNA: TGTGCCTGTGACACCCTGCTTACTGGGGGATACGCCGATAAACTCATCTTT
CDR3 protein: CACDTLLTGGYADKLIF

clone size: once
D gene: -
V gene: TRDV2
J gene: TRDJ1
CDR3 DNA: TGTGCCTGTGACACCATCCGCGCTCCCTTGGGGATCAGCGATAAACTCATCTTT
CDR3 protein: CACDTIRAPLGISDKLIF

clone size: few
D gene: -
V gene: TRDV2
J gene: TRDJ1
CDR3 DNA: TGTGCCTGTGCCTACTTGTCGGGCACCGGTAAACTCATCTTT
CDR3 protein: CACAYLSGTGKLIF

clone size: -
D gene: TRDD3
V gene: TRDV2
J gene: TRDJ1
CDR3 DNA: TGTGCCTGTGACACCCTGGGGGATATTCCCCCCGCCGATAAACTCATCTTT
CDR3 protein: CACDTLGDIPPADKLIF

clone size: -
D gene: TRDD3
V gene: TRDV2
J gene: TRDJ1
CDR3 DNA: TGTGCCTGTGACACCGTCATTACTGGGGGATACACCGATAAACTCATCTTT
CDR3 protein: CACDTVITGGYTDKLIF

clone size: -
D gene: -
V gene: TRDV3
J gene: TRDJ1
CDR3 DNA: TGTGCCTTCCCAGGCCTGGGTGGACGTGAGGACGAAGACGGACTCATCTTT
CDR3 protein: CAFPGLGGREDEDGLIF

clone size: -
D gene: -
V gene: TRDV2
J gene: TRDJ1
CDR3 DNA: TGTGCCTGTGACACCGTAGGCGGCACCGATAAACTCATCTTT
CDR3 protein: CACDTVGGTDKLIF

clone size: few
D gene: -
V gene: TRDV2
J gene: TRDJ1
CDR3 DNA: TGTGCCTGTGACACCCTCCCGGGAGGGGATAAACTCATCTTT
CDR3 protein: CACDTLPGGDKLIF